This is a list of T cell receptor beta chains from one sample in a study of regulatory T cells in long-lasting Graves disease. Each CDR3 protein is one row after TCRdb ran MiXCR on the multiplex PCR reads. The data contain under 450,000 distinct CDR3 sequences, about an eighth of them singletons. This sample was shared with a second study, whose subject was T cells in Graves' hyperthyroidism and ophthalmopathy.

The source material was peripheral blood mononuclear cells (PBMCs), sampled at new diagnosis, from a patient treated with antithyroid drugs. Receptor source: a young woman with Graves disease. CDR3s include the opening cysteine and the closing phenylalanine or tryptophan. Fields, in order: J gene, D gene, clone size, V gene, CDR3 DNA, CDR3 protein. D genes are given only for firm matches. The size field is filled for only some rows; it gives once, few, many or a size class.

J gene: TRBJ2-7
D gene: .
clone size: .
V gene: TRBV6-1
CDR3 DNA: TGTGCCAGCAGTGCCCTAGGTTTCGACGAGCAGTACTTC
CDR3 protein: CASSALGFDEQYF

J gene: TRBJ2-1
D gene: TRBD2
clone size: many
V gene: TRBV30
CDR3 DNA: TGTGCCTGGAGTGGAGGGACTAGCGGCGATGAGCAGTTCTTC
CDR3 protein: CAWSGGTSGDEQFF

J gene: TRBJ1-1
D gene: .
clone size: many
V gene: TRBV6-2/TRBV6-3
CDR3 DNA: TGTGCCAGCAGTTACTCCGCCTACACTGAAGCTTTCTTT
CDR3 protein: CASSYSAYTEAFF

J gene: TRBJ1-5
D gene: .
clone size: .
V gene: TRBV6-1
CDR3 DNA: TGTGCCAGCAGCGCCCCTGGGCAGGGAAGCCAGCCCCAGCATTTT
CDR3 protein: CASSAPGQGSQPQHF

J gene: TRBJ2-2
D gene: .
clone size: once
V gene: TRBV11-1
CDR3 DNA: TGTGCCAGCAGCGGCTCAGGGATCGGGGAGCTGTTTTTT
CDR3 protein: CASSGSGIGELFF

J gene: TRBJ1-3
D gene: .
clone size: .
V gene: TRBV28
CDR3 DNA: TGTGCCAGCACCGGGCAAACAAACACCATATATTTT
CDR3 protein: CASTGQTNTIYF

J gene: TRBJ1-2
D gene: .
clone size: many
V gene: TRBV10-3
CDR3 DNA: TGTGCCATCAGTGAGTCGATCCACTCAGATATTAACTATGGCTACACCTTC
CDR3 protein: CAISESIHSDINYGYTF

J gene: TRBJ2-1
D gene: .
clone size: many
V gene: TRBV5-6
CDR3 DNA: TGTGCCAGCAGCTCGGAGATGACGCCCCCTTTCAATGAGCAGTTCTTC
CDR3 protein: CASSSEMTPPFNEQFF

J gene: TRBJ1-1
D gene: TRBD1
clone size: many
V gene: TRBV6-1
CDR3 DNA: TGTGCCAGCAGTGACAGACCAGGGGGTATGAACACTGAAGCTTTCTTT
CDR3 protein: CASSDRPGGMNTEAFF

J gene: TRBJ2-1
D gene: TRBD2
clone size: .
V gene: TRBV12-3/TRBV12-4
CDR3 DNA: TGTGCCAGCAGTCAACTAGCGAGACTCTACAATGAGCAGTTCTTC
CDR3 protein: CASSQLARLYNEQFF

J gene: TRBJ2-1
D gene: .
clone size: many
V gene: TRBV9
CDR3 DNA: TGTGCCAGCAGCGTAGACGGCAGGGGTAGGGAGCAGTTCTTC
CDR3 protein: CASSVDGRGREQFF